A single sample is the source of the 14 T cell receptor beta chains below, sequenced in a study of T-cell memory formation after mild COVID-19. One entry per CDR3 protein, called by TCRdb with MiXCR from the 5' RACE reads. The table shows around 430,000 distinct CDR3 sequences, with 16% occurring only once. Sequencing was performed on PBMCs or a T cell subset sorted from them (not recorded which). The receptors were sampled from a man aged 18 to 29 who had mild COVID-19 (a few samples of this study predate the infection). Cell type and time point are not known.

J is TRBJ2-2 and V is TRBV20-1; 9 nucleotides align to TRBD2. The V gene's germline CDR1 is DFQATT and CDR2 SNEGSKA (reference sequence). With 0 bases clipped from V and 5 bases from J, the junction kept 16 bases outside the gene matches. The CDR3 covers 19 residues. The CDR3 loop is CSARDLGTSFLAGTGELFF. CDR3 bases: TGCAGTGCTAGAGATCTTGGGACTAGCTTTTTGGCGGGTACCGGGGAGCTGTTTTTT.

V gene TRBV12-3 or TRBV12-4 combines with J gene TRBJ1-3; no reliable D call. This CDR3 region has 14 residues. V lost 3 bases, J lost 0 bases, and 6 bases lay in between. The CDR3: CASSLKGSGNTIYF. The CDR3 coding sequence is TGTGCCAGCAGTTTGAAGGGCTCTGGAAACACCATATATTTT.

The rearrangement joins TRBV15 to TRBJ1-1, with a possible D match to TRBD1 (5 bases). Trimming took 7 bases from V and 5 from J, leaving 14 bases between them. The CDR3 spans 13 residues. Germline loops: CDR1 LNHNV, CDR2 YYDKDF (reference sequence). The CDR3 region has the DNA TGTGCCACCATCGCCGGGGGGGGGACTGAAGCTTTCTTT. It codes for CATIAGGGTEAFF. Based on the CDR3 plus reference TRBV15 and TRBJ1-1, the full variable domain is DAMVIQNPRYQVTQFGKPVTLSCSQTLNHNVMYWYQQKSSQAPKLLFHYYDKDFNNEADTPDNFQSRRPNTSFCFLDIRSPGLGDTAMYLCATIAGGGTEAFFGQGTRLTVV.

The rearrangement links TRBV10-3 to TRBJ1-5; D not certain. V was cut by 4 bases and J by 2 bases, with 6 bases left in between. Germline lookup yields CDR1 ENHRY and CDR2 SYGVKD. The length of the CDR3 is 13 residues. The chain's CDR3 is CAISGLGNQPQHF. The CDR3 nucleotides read TGTGCCATCAGTGGCTTGGGCAATCAGCCCCAGCATTTT.

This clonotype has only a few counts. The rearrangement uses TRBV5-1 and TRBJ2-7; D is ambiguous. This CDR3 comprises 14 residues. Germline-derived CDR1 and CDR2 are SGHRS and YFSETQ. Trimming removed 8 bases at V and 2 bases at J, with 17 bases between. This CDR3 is CASIPETGPYEQYF. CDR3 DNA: TGCGCCAGTATACCGGAAACCGGGCCCTACGAGCAGTACTTC.

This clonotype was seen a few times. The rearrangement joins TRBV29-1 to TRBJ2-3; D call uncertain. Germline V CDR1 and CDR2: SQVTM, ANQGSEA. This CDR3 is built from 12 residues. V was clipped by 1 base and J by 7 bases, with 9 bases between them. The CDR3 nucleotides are TGCAGCGTTGAAGTCACGACTTATACGCAGTATTTT. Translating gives CSVEVTTYTQYF.

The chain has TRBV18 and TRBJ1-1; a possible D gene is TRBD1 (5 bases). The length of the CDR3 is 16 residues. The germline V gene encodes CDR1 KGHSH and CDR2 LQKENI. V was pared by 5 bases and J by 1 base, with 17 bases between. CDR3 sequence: CASSFFTGTENTEAFF. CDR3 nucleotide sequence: TGTGCCAGCTCATTCTTCACCGGGACGGAGAACACTGAAGCTTTCTTT.

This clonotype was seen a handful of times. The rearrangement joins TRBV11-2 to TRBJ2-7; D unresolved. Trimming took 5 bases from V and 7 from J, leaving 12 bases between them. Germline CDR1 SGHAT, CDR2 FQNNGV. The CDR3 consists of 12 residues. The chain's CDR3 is CASSHSLREQYV. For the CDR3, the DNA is TGTGCCAGCAGCCACTCCCTTCGGGAGCAGTACGTC.

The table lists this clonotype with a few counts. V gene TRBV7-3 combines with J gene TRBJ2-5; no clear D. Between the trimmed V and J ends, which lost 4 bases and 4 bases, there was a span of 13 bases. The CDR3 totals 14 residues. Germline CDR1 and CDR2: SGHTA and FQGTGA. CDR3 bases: TGTGCCAGCAGCTCCATAGGGTCCTCAGAGACCCAGTACTTC. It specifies CASSSIGSSETQYF. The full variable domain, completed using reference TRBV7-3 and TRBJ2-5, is GAGVSQTPSNKVTEKGKYVELRCDPISGHTALYWYRQSLGQGPEFLIYFQGTGAADDSGLPNDRFFAVRPEGSVSTLKIQRTERGDSAVYLCASSSIGSSETQYFGPGTRLLVL.

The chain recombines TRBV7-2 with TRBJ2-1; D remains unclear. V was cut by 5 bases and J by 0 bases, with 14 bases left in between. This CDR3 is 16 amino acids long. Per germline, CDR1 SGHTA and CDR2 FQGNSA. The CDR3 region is CASSLLTLSSYNEQFF. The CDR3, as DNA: TGTGCCAGCAGCCTCCTGACACTGAGCTCCTACAATGAGCAGTTCTTC.

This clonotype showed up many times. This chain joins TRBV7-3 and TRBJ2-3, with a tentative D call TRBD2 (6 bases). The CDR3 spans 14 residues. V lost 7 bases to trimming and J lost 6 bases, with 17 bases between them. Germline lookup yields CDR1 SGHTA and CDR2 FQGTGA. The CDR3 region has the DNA TGTGCCAGCACCTCGGGCGGGAACTATGATACGCAGTATTTT. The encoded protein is CASTSGGNYDTQYF.

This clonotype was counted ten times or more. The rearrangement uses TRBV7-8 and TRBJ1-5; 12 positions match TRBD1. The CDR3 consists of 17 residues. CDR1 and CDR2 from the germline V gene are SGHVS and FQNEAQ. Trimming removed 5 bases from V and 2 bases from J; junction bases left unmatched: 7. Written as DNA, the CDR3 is TGTGCCAGCAGCGCGGGACAGGGGGCAGTTGGCAATCAGCCCCAGCATTTT. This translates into CASSAGQGAVGNQPQHF. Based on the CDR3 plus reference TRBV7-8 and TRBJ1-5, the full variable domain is GAGVSQSPRYKVAKRGQDVALRCDPISGHVSLFWYQQALGQGPEFLTYFQNEAQLDKSGLPSDRFFAERPEGSVSTLKIQRTQQEDSAVYLCASSAGQGAVGNQPQHFGDGTRLSIL.

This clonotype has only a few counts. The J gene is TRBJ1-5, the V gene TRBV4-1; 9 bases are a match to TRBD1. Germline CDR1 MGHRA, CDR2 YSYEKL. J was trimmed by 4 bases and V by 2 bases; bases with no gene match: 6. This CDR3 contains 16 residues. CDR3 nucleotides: TGCGCCAGCAGCCAACTAGGACAGGGGCCTAATCAGCCCCAGCATTTT. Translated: CASSQLGQGPNQPQHF.

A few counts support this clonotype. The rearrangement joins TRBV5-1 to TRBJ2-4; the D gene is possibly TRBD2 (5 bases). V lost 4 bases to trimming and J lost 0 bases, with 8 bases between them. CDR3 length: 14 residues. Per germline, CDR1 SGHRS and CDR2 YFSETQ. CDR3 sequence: CASSGGLAKNIQYF. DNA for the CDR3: TGCGCCAGCAGCGGCGGACTAGCCAAAAACATTCAGTACTTC.